The rows below give T cell receptor beta chains drawn from one sample of a study of T cells in Graves' hyperthyroidism and ophthalmopathy. A single record per CDR3 protein comes from TCRdb applying MiXCR to the multiplex PCR reads. Among a few hundred thousand distinct CDR3 sequences listed, around 17% were seen once. The sequenced sample was blood. The receptors come from a woman aged 45-65 years with Graves' hyperthyroidism. The CDR3 runs from the conserved cysteine through the conserved F or W. D genes are given only for firm matches. Some rows have no size entry. The others give once, few or many, or a class for an expanded clone.

D: TRBD1
size: many
V: TRBV5-5
J: TRBJ1-1
DNA: TGTGCCAGCAGCCCATCCGGGACAGCAACCACTGAAGCTTTCTTT
CDR3: CASSPSGTATTEAFF

D: .
size: .
V: TRBV11-2
J: TRBJ1-2
DNA: TGTGCCAGCAGCTTAGATCGGGGTAGAGGCTACACCTTC
CDR3: CASSLDRGRGYTF

D: .
size: many
V: TRBV7-9
J: TRBJ2-7
DNA: TGTGCCAGCAGCTTAAGTCGCAACAGCGCCTACGAGCAGTACTTC
CDR3: CASSLSRNSAYEQYF

D: .
size: many
V: TRBV6-1
J: TRBJ1-1
DNA: TGTGCCAGCAGCGGAGTGGGGAACACTGAAGCTTTCTTT
CDR3: CASSGVGNTEAFF

D: .
size: many
V: TRBV6-1
J: TRBJ2-5
DNA: TGTGCCAGCAGAAAAAACCAGGCAGAAGAGACCCAGTACTTC
CDR3: CASRKNQAEETQYF

D: .
size: many
V: TRBV7-3
J: TRBJ2-1
DNA: TGTGCCAGCAGCTTAAATCCAGGGAGAATCAATGAGCAGTTCTTC
CDR3: CASSLNPGRINEQFF

D: TRBD2
size: many
V: TRBV13
J: TRBJ2-7
DNA: TGTGCCAGCACCCATAGCGGGAGTAGTGACGAGCAGTACTTC
CDR3: CASTHSGSSDEQYF

D: TRBD2
size: .
V: TRBV18
J: TRBJ2-5
DNA: TGTGCCAGCTCACCCCGCGGGGGAGAGACCCAGTACTTC
CDR3: CASSPRGGETQYF

D: .
size: many
V: TRBV7-3
J: TRBJ2-1
DNA: TGTGCCAGCAGCCGTGGCGGGAACAATGAGCAGTTCTTC
CDR3: CASSRGGNNEQFF

D: .
size: many
V: TRBV3-1
J: TRBJ1-1
DNA: TGTGCCAGCAGCCAGCGGGACGGATTCATGAACACTGAAGCTTTCTTT
CDR3: CASSQRDGFMNTEAFF

D: TRBD1
size: .
V: TRBV20-1
J: TRBJ1-5
DNA: TGCAGTGCTAGAGGAAGGGGGCTCCTTTCGGCGCCCCAGCATTTT
CDR3: CSARGRGLLSAPQHF

D: .
size: .
V: TRBV19
J: TRBJ1-1
DNA: TGTGCCAGTATGGCCACTGGCTCCACCAGGAACACTGAAGCTTTCTTT
CDR3: CASMATGSTRNTEAFF

D: TRBD2
size: many
V: TRBV28
J: TRBJ2-7
DNA: TGTGCCAGCAGTTCCGGACTAGCGGACTACGAGCAGTACTTC
CDR3: CASSSGLADYEQYF

D: TRBD2
size: many
V: TRBV11-2
J: TRBJ2-7
DNA: TGTGCCAGCAGCGCCGGGGGGGAGCAGTACTTC
CDR3: CASSAGGEQYF

D: TRBD2
size: many
V: TRBV12-3/TRBV12-4
J: TRBJ2-1
DNA: TGTGCCAGCAGTTTCGGTGGGACTAGCGGGATACTCTACAATGAGCAGTTCTTC
CDR3: CASSFGGTSGILYNEQFF

D: .
size: .
V: TRBV4-1
J: TRBJ2-1
DNA: TGCGCCAGCAGCCGCCTAGATGAGCAGTTCTTC
CDR3: CASSRLDEQFF

D: .
size: many
V: TRBV12-3/TRBV12-4
J: TRBJ1-4
DNA: TGTGCCAGCAAACCGGACCGCGGGGGGCTAACTAATGAAAAACTGTTTTTT
CDR3: CASKPDRGGLTNEKLFF

D: .
size: many
V: TRBV12-3/TRBV12-4
J: TRBJ2-7
DNA: TGTGCCAGCAGTTTAATCGGGGGGCTCCACGAGCAGTACTTC
CDR3: CASSLIGGLHEQYF

D: TRBD1
size: .
V: TRBV4-2
J: TRBJ1-6
DNA: TGTGCCAGCAGCCAAGACCAGGGGGTGAATAATTCACCCCTCCACTTT
CDR3: CASSQDQGVNNSPLHF

D: .
size: .
V: TRBV27
J: TRBJ2-3
DNA: TGTGCCAGCAGTTTTGCGAAGGGAAATCCGCTCGATGGGCAGTATTTT
CDR3: CASSFAKGNPLDGQYF

D: .
size: many
V: TRBV20-1
J: TRBJ2-7
DNA: TGCAGTGCATCTGACAACTACGAGCAGTACTTC
CDR3: CSASDNYEQYF

D: TRBD1
size: many
V: TRBV18
J: TRBJ2-7
DNA: TGTGCCAGCTCACCGGGACAGAACTACGAGCAGTACTTC
CDR3: CASSPGQNYEQYF

D: .
size: many
V: TRBV6-1
J: TRBJ1-1
DNA: TGTGCCAGCAGCAAAGGGGGGTTTAACACTGAAGCTTTCTTT
CDR3: CASSKGGFNTEAFF

D: .
size: many
V: TRBV3-1
J: TRBJ2-7
DNA: TGTGCCAGCAGCCATACCGGGACGGGAAGCTCCTACGAGCAGTACTTC
CDR3: CASSHTGTGSSYEQYF

D: .
size: .
V: TRBV20-1
J: TRBJ2-5
DNA: TGCAGTGCCCGGGGGGCTAGCGGACTTACTCGTGAAGAGACCCAGTACTTC
CDR3: CSARGASGLTREETQYF

D: .
size: many
V: TRBV28
J: TRBJ1-2
DNA: TGTGCCAGCAGTCCCCGTAGTTCCGGACGTGGCTACACCTTC
CDR3: CASSPRSSGRGYTF

D: TRBD1
size: many
V: TRBV7-8
J: TRBJ2-7
DNA: TGTGCCAGCAGCTGGCGGGACAGGGGTGGAGAGCAGTACTTC
CDR3: CASSWRDRGGEQYF

D: TRBD1
size: many
V: TRBV20-1
J: TRBJ1-1
DNA: TGCAGTCCTATGGGACAGGTAGAAAGGCAAGCTTTCTTT
CDR3: CSPMGQVERQAFF

D: TRBD2
size: .
V: TRBV30
J: TRBJ2-2
DNA: TGTGCCTGGAGTGTAAGTCGGACTAGCGGGAGCGGGAACACCGGGGAGCTGTTTTTT
CDR3: CAWSVSRTSGSGNTGELFF

D: .
size: many
V: TRBV7-9
J: TRBJ1-4
DNA: TGTGCCAGCAGCAGGCGTTCGGGGAGCTCTTCTAATGAAAAACTGTTTTTT
CDR3: CASSRRSGSSSNEKLFF

D: .
size: .
V: TRBV7-3
J: TRBJ2-1
DNA: TGTGCCAGCAGCTACGAAGCGGTGGGGGGTTACAATGAGCAGTTCTTC
CDR3: CASSYEAVGGYNEQFF

D: .
size: many
V: TRBV11-2
J: TRBJ2-7
DNA: TGTGCCAGCAGCTTAGATATCCCGCGAGGATACGAGCAGTACTTC
CDR3: CASSLDIPRGYEQYF

D: .
size: .
V: TRBV7-9
J: TRBJ1-2
DNA: TGTGCCAGCAGCTTAAACCATTATGGCTACACCTTC
CDR3: CASSLNHYGYTF

D: .
size: many
V: TRBV2
J: TRBJ1-2
DNA: TGTGCCAGCAGGGGGGGATACTATGGCTACACCTTC
CDR3: CASRGGYYGYTF

D: .
size: .
V: TRBV20-1
J: TRBJ1-1
DNA: TGCAGTGCCGAGGAGGGGGGTTTGGACACTGAAGCTTTCTTT
CDR3: CSAEEGGLDTEAFF

D: .
size: many
V: TRBV2
J: TRBJ2-2
DNA: TGTGCCAGCAGGGAGGGGGCTCTTAATCGCGGGGAGCTGTTTTTT
CDR3: CASREGALNRGELFF

D: TRBD1
size: few
V: TRBV2
J: TRBJ2-7
DNA: TGTGCCAGCACCGAGTACAGGGGGTCCGAGCAGTACTTC
CDR3: CASTEYRGSEQYF

D: TRBD2
size: few
V: TRBV6-1
J: TRBJ2-3
DNA: TGTGCCAGCAGAGAAAGCGGGAGTACCGCAGATACGCAGTATTTT
CDR3: CASRESGSTADTQYF

D: .
size: .
V: TRBV18
J: TRBJ2-5
DNA: TGTGCCAGCTCACCAAGGGGAGCGGGTGAGACCCAGTACTTC
CDR3: CASSPRGAGETQYF

D: TRBD1
size: many
V: TRBV30
J: TRBJ1-3
DNA: TGTGCCTGGACGGACAGGAGCTCTGGAAACACCATATATTTT
CDR3: CAWTDRSSGNTIYF

D: .
size: .
V: TRBV29-1
J: TRBJ2-2
DNA: TGCAGCGTTGAAGCTCGTAGGGGGAACACCGGGGAGCTGTTTTTT
CDR3: CSVEARRGNTGELFF

D: TRBD1
size: few
V: TRBV7-8
J: TRBJ2-3
DNA: TGTGCCAGCAGCTTACCCACCGGGACAGGGTATACAGATACGCAGTATTTT
CDR3: CASSLPTGTGYTDTQYF

D: TRBD2
size: many
V: TRBV5-4
J: TRBJ2-3
DNA: TGTGCCAGCAGCACCTACTCTAGCGGGCGGGGGGGAGATACGCAGTATTTT
CDR3: CASSTYSSGRGGDTQYF

D: TRBD1
size: many
V: TRBV29-1
J: TRBJ2-5
DNA: TGCAGCGTTGAAGAACGGGACAGACAAGAGACCCAGTACTTC
CDR3: CSVEERDRQETQYF